The 26 T cell receptor beta chains reported below all come from one sample, sequenced in a study of OX40 agonist ivuxolimab in advanced cancers. Assay: immunoSEQ multiplex PCR; the TCRdb copy retains only in-frame clones and omits some. The table lists 80,000 or so clones, roughly 85% of them singletons. The input for sequencing was CD4+ or CD8+ T cells sorted from blood, taken in a trial of the OX40 agonist ivuxolimab. The receptors were gathered from an adult with an advanced solid tumor such as melanoma, head and neck, liver or kidney cancer.

The V and J genes are TRBV9 and TRBJ2-7, with 11 bases identical to TRBD2. This CDR3 has 14 amino acids. Germline V gene lookup returns CDR1 SGDLS and CDR2 YYNGEE. J gave up 4 bases and V 4 bases, and 4 bases lay outside the gene matches. The chain's CDR3 is CASSPGTSGYEQYF. The DNA for the CDR3 is TGTGCCAGCAGCCCCGGGACTAGCGGATACGAGCAGTACTTC.

The genes are TRBV11-2 and TRBJ1-1; no clear D gene. V lost 5 bases to trimming and J lost 0 bases, with 10 bases between them. CDR3 length: 14 residues. Per the germline V gene, CDR1 is SGHAT and CDR2 is FQNNGV. As DNA, the CDR3 is TGTGCCAGCAGCCCGACTCTCTTGAACACTGAAGCTTTCTTT. It translates to CASSPTLLNTEAFF.

The CDR3 sequence: CASSNSGRGEETQYF. The CDR3 DNA reads TGTGCCAGCAGTAATAGCGGGAGGGGGGAAGAGACCCAGTACTTC. The chain has TRBV11-3 and TRBJ2-5; 11 bases agree with TRBD2. Losses at the gene ends were 6 bases for V and 3 bases for J; bases not matched to a gene: 6. Looked up from germline, CDR1 is SGHNT and CDR2 is YENEEA. This CDR3 spans 15 amino acids.

The chain is built from TRBV25-1 and TRBJ2-1; 8 nucleotides align to TRBD2. Germline CDR1 and CDR2: MGHDK and SYGVNS. The CDR3 is 16 residues long. The V and J ends lost 2 bases and 1 base, in that order; junction bases with no gene match: 4. CDR3 sequence: CASSEAGGGSYNEQFF. DNA of the CDR3: TGTGCCAGCAGTGAAGCGGGAGGTGGGTCCTACAATGAGCAGTTCTTC.

V gene TRBV6-1 combines with J gene TRBJ1-2; 7 bases are a match to TRBD1. The junction had 8 bases not matched to a gene; V was cut back by 4 bases and J by 0 bases. CDR1 and CDR2 (germline): MNHNS, SASEGT. CDR3 length: 16 amino acids. For the CDR3, the DNA is TGTGCCAGCAGTGGGGCGCAGGGGGTAACTAACTATGGCTACACCTTC. Residues: CASSGAQGVTNYGYTF.

V is TRBV6-1 and J is TRBJ2-7; 10 bases agree with TRBD2. The CDR3 length is 15 residues. With V trimmed by 7 bases and J by 2 bases, 8 bases remained unmatched. CDR1 is MNHNS, CDR2 SASEGT, per germline. CDR3 loop: CASTKGTSEPYEQYF. The CDR3 coding sequence is TGTGCCAGCACCAAAGGGACTAGCGAGCCCTACGAGCAGTACTTC.

This clone was counted a few times. The rearrangement joins TRBV5-6 to TRBJ1-6; D gene uncertain. V lost 2 bases, J lost 10 bases, and 13 bases lay in between. The CDR3 totals 14 residues. The V gene's germline CDR1 is SGHDT and CDR2 YYEEEE. CDR3 loop: CASSFDWGSSPLHF. In DNA, the CDR3 is TGTGCCAGCAGCTTCGATTGGGGTTCATCACCCCTCCACTTT.

The chain couples TRBV20-1 to TRBJ1-1, with D maybe TRBD1 (5 bases). Germline V gives CDR1 DFQATT, CDR2 SNEGSKA (reference sequence). Trimming took off 6 bases at V and 3 bases at J, with 8 bases between the two ends. The CDR3 sequence is 11 residues long. As DNA, the CDR3 is TGCAGTGCGTTGACAGACACTGAAGCTTTCTTT. Translation gives CSALTDTEAFF.

The chain joins TRBV27 to TRBJ2-6, with D perhaps matching TRBD1 (5 bases). V gave up 3 bases and J gave up 4 bases, with 16 bases separating them. Germline lookup yields CDR1 MNHEY and CDR2 SMNVEV (reference sequence). CDR3 size: 17 residues. The CDR3 coding sequence is TGTGCCAGCAGTTTTAATAGGGGCTCCTCCGGGGCCAACGTCCTGACTTTC. The encoded protein is CASSFNRGSSGANVLTF.

V and J are TRBV6-5 and TRBJ2-1; D is possibly TRBD2 (5 bases). CDR3 length equals 15 residues. Per the germline V gene, CDR1 is MNHEY and CDR2 is SVGAGI. The germline V and J ends were trimmed by 4 bases and 2 bases, with 12 bases remaining between them. This chain's CDR3 is CASSSSGVPYNEQFF. CDR3 in DNA: TGTGCCAGCAGTTCAAGCGGAGTCCCCTACAATGAGCAGTTCTTC.

This chain uses TRBV9 with TRBJ2-3, with 9 bases fitting TRBD1. With 2 bases clipped from V and 6 bases from J, the junction kept 1 base outside the gene matches. The CDR3 loop spans 13 amino acids. Germline assignment: CDR1 SGDLS and CDR2 YYNGEE. The CDR3 protein is CASSVDRGDTQYF. The CDR3 nucleotides are TGTGCCAGCAGCGTGGACAGGGGCGATACGCAGTATTTT.

This chain connects TRBV19 to TRBJ1-2; 7 bases map to TRBD1. From germline, CDR1 is LNHDA and CDR2 SQIVND (reference sequence). Germline trimming cut 4 bases from V and 1 base from J; bases unmatched to any gene: 6. This CDR3 comprises 15 residues. CDR3 bases: TGTGCCAGTAGTAGGACCAGGGACAGTAACTATGGCTACACCTTC. As protein: CASSRTRDSNYGYTF.

This clone appeared a few times. The chain carries TRBV28 and TRBJ1-4; tentatively, D is TRBD1 (6 bases). The CDR3 has 16 amino acids. V lost 4 bases and J 4 bases, leaving 16 bases between the germline ends. Germline-derived CDR1 and CDR2 are MDHEN and SYDVKM. CDR3 in amino acids: CASSSRLRTVNEKLFF. The CDR3, as DNA: TGTGCCAGCAGTTCTCGGTTACGGACAGTTAATGAAAAACTGTTTTTT. The variable domain in full, completed from reference TRBV28 and TRBJ1-4, reads DVKVTQSSRYLVKRTGEKVFLECVQDMDHENMFWYRQDPGLGLRLIYFSYDVKMKEKGDIPEGYSVSREKKERFSLILESASTNQTSMYLCASSSRLRTVNEKLFFGSGTQLSVL.

This chain joins TRBV5-4 and TRBJ1-3; tentative D call: TRBD1 (6 bases). Germline V gene data show CDR1 as SGHNT and CDR2 as YYREEE (reference sequence). V lost 3 bases and J lost 0, with 10 bases in between. The CDR3 contains 15 residues. In DNA, the CDR3 is TGTGCCAGCAGCTCCGGGACATACTCTGGAAACACCATATATTTT. Its protein is CASSSGTYSGNTIYF.

V gene TRBV19 combines with J gene TRBJ2-2; 8 bases map to TRBD1. V shed 5 bases and J 0 bases; nucleotides not matched to a gene: 5. Germline CDR1 reads LNHDA; CDR2 reads SQIVND (reference sequence). The CDR3 totals 16 residues. CDR3 sequence reads: CASSPDREANTGELFF. CDR3 bases: TGTGCCAGTAGTCCGGACAGGGAGGCGAACACCGGGGAGCTGTTTTTT. Using reference TRBV19 and TRBJ2-2 for the parts outside the CDR3, the full variable domain is DGGITQSPKYLFRKEGQNVTLSCEQNLNHDAMYWYRQDPGQGLRLIYYSQIVNDFQKGDIAEGYSVSREKKESFPLTVTSAQKNPTAFYLCASSPDREANTGELFFGEGSRLTVL.

The J gene is TRBJ2-2, the V gene TRBV11-3; TRBD2 is a possible D gene (6 bases). Trimming removed 5 bases from V and 4 bases from J, with 11 bases in between. This CDR3 contains 14 residues. Germline CDR1 reads SGHNT; CDR2 reads YENEEA. The DNA for the CDR3 is TGTGCCAGCAGCCAGGGACTCCTCACCGGGGAGCTGTTTTTT. This codes for CASSQGLLTGELFF.

This sequence joins TRBV18 and TRBJ2-2, with a possible D match to TRBD1 (6 bases). V was clipped by 6 bases and J by 0 bases, with 14 bases between them. Germline V gene sequence: CDR1 KGHSH, CDR2 LQKENI. This CDR3 has 16 amino acids. Here the CDR3 reads CASSQRGIANTGELFF. Here the CDR3 DNA reads TGTGCCAGCTCCCAGAGGGGGATAGCGAACACCGGGGAGCTGTTTTTT. The variable domain in full, with the rest retrieved from reference TRBV18 and TRBJ2-2, is NAGVMQNPRHLVRRRGQEARLRCSPMKGHSHVYWYRQLPEEGLKFMVYLQKENIIDESGMPKERFSAEFPKEGPSILRIQQVVRGDSAAYFCASSQRGIANTGELFFGEGSRLTVL.

This clone has just a few counts. V usage is TRBV7-3 and J usage is TRBJ1-6, with 8 nucleotides matching TRBD1. The CDR3 has 16 residues. V was pared by 5 bases and J by 7 bases, with 10 bases of the junction left unmatched. Germline-derived CDR1 and CDR2 are SGHTA and FQGTGA. Here the CDR3 DNA reads TGTGCCAGCAGCCCCAGTGCGGACAGGGAGAATTCACCCCTCCACTTT. Its protein product is CASSPSADRENSPLHF.

This clone showed up just a few times. The gene calls are TRBV5-4 and TRBJ2-1; TRBD2 might be the D (5 bases). Trimming shortened V by 0 bases and J by 7 bases, and 11 bases separated the two germline ends. This CDR3 is built from 14 residues. Germline assignment: CDR1 SGHNT and CDR2 YYREEE (reference sequence). For the CDR3, the DNA is TGTGCCAGCAGCTTGGGGAGAGGGAAGAATGAGCAGTTCTTC. Protein product: CASSLGRGKNEQFF.

CDR3 sequence reads: CASSLAKNPEDTIYF. In nucleotides, the CDR3 is TGCGCCAGCAGCTTGGCCAAAAACCCAGAAGACACCATATATTTT. The V and J genes are TRBV5-1 and TRBJ1-3; D remains unclear. Trimming took off 0 bases at V and 8 bases at J, with 15 bases between the two ends. CDR3 length: 15 amino acids. Germline CDR1 reads SGHRS; CDR2 reads YFSETQ.

This chain uses TRBV28 with TRBJ2-3; D is ambiguous. V lost 4 bases, J lost 3 bases, and 5 bases lay in between. Germline V gene data show CDR1 as MDHEN and CDR2 as SYDVKM. CDR3 length: 12 amino acids. The CDR3 nucleotides are TGTGCCAGCAGTTCTCAGACAGATACGCAGTATTTT. This sequence encodes CASSSQTDTQYF.

The chain combines TRBV6-1 with TRBJ2-5; 9 bases are shared with TRBD1. Per germline, CDR1 MNHNS and CDR2 SASEGT. V shed 5 bases and J 6 bases; nucleotides not matched to a gene: 10. This CDR3 spans 15 amino acids. CDR3 in amino acids: CASSQPGTGTQTQYF. The CDR3 coding sequence is TGTGCCAGCAGTCAACCCGGGACAGGGACGCAGACCCAGTACTTC.

The chain links TRBV5-1 to TRBJ2-5; D is possibly TRBD1 (7 bases). Trimming stripped 3 bases from V and 2 bases from J, with 14 bases between. The CDR3 consists of 15 residues. Germline lookup yields CDR1 SGHRS and CDR2 YFSETQ. The CDR3 DNA follows: TGCGCCAGCAGCTCCTTGACAGGGAGGCAAGAGACCCAGTACTTC. Amino acid sequence: CASSSLTGRQETQYF.

The rearrangement links TRBV7-7 to TRBJ2-1; no definite D call. This CDR3 comprises 15 residues. Germline V gene data show CDR1 as SSHAT and CDR2 as FNYEAQ (reference sequence). V lost 3 bases and J 8 bases, leaving 17 bases between the germline ends. The CDR3 protein is CASSFPGPSPDEQFF. The CDR3 nucleotides are TGTGCCAGCAGCTTTCCCGGTCCTTCCCCCGATGAGCAGTTCTTC. Supplemented by reference TRBV7-7 and TRBJ2-1, the full variable domain reads GAGVSQSPRYKVTKRGQDVTLRCDPISSHATLYWYQQALGQGPEFLTYFNYEAQPDKSGLPSDRFSAERPEGSISTLTIQRTEQRDSAMYRCASSFPGPSPDEQFFGPGTRLTVL.

The chain joins TRBV28 to TRBJ1-3; D gene unclear. CDR3 length: 15 amino acids. Trimming stripped 4 bases from V and 5 bases from J, with 15 bases between. CDR1 MDHEN and CDR2 SYDVKM come from the germline V gene. The chain's CDR3 is CASSSPPSWRNTIYF. The CDR3 DNA follows: TGTGCCAGCAGTTCCCCACCCTCATGGAGAAACACCATATATTTT.

A few counts support this clone. The V and J genes are TRBV29-1 and TRBJ2-3; D is unresolved. Germline V gene lookup returns CDR1 SQVTM and CDR2 ANQGSEA. The CDR3 has 15 amino acids. Between the trimmed V and J ends, which lost 1 base and 5 bases, there was a span of 16 bases. CDR3: CSVEAWGFGEDTQYF. In DNA, the CDR3 is TGCAGCGTTGAAGCGTGGGGTTTCGGAGAAGATACGCAGTATTTT.